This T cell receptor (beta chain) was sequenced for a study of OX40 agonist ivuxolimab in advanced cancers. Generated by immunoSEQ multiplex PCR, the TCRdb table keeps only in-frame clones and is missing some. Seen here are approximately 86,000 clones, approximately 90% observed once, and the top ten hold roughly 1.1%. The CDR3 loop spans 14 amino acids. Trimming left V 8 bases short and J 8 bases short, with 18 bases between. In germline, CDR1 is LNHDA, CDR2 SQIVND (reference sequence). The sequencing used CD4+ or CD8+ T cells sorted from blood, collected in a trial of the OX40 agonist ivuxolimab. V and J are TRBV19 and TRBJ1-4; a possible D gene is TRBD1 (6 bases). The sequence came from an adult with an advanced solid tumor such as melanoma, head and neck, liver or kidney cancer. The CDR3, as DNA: TGTGCCAGTCGCTCCGGGGGGCGAGGCGAAAAACTGTTTTTT. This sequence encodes CASRSGGRGEKLFF.